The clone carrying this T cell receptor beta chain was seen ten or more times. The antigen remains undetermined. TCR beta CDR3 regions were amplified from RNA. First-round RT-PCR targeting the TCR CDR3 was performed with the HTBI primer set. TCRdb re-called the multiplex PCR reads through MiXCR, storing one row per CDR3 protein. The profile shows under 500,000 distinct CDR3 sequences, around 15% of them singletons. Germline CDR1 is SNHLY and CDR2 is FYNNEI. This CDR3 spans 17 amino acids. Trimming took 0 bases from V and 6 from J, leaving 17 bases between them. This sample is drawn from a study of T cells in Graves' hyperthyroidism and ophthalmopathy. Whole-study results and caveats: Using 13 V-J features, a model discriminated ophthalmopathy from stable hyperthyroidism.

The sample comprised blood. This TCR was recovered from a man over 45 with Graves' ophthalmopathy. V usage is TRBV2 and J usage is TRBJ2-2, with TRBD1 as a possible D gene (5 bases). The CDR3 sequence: CASSEAHRAQGAGELFF. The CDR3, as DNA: TGTGCCAGCAGTGAAGCGCATCGAGCCCAGGGTGCCGGGGAGCTGTTTTTT.